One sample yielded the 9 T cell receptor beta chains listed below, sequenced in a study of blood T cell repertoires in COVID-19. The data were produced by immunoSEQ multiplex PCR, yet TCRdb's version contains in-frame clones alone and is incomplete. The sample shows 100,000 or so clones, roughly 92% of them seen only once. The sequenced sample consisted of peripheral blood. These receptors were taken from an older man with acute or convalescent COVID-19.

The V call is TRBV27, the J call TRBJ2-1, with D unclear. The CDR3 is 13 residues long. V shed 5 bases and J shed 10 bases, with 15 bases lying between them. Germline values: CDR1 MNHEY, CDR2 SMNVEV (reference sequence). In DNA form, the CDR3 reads TGTGCCAGCAGTCCATGGATAGCCGGGGAGCAGTTCTTC. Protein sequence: CASSPWIAGEQFF.

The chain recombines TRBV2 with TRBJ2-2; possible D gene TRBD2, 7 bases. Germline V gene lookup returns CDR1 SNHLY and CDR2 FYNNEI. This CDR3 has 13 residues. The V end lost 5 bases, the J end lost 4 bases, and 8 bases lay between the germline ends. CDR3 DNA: TGTGCCAGCAGTAGGGGGGGCACCGGGGAGCTGTTTTTT. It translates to CASSRGGTGELFF.

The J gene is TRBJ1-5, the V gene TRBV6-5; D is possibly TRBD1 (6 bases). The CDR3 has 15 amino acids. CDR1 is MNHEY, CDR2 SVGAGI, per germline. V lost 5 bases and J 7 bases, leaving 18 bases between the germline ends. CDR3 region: CASSPNTGWGQPQHF. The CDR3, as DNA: TGTGCCAGCAGTCCAAATACAGGGTGGGGGCAGCCCCAGCATTTT.

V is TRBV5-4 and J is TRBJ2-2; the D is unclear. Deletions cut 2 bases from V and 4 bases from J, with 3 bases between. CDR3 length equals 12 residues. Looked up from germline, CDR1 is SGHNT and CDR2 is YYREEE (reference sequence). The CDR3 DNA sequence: TGTGCCAGCAGCTTAGCCACCGGGGAGCTGTTTTTT. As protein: CASSLATGELFF.

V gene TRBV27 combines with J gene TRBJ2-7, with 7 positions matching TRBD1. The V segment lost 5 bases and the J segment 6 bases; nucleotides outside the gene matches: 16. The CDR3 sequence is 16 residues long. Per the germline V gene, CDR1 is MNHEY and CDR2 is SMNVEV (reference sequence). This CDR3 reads CASSIWTGLKVSEQYF. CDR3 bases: TGTGCCAGCAGTATATGGACAGGCCTTAAAGTGTCCGAGCAGTACTTC.

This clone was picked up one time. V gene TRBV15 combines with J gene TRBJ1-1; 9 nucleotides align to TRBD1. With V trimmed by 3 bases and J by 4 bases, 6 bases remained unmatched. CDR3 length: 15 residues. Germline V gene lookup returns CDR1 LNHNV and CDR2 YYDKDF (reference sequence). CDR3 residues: CATSRGDRAGTEAFF. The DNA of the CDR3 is TGTGCCACCAGCAGGGGGGACAGGGCAGGCACTGAAGCTTTCTTT.

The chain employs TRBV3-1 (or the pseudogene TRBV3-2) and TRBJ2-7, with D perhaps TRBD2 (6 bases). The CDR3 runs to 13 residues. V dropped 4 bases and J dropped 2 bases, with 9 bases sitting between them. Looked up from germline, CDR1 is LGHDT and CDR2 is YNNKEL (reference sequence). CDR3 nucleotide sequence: TGTGCCAGCAGCCGGGACTTCCCCTACGAGCAGTACTTC. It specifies CASSRDFPYEQYF.

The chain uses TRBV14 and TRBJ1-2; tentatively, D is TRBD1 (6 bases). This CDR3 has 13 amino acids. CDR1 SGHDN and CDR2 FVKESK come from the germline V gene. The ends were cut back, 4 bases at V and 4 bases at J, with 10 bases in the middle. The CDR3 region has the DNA TGTGCCAGCAGCCCGAGGACAGCCTATGGCTACACCTTC. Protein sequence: CASSPRTAYGYTF.

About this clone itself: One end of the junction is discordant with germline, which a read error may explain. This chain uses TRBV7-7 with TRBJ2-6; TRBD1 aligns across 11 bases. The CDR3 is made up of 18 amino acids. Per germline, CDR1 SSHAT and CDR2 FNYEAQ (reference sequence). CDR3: CASSLVGQGASGANVLTF. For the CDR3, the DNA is TGTGCTAGCAGCTTAGTCGGACAGGGGGCTTCTGGGGCCAACGTCCTGACTTTC.